A single sample gave rise to the 25 T cell receptor beta chains below, sequenced in a study of CD8 T cells in ankylosing spondylitis. TCRdb analysed the 5' RACE reads with MiXCR anew, one entry per CDR3 protein. The top ten hold roughly 3.6% of the sample, which has about 310,000 distinct CDR3 sequences, less than 25% seen once. Sequencing input: blood, either unsorted or a sorted T cell fraction (not recorded which). Source of these receptors: a female donor with ankylosing spondylitis or in good health (not recorded which).

The chain carries TRBV15 and TRBJ2-7; 9 bases agree with TRBD1. The CDR3 consists of 16 residues. J lost 5 bases, V lost 0 bases, and 8 bases had no gene match. Germline values: CDR1 LNHNV, CDR2 YYDKDF (reference sequence). The CDR3 sequence: CATSRDLGTGSNEQYF. DNA for the CDR3: TGTGCCACCAGCAGAGATCTGGGGACAGGGTCCAACGAGCAGTACTTC.

As DNA, the CDR3 is TGTGCCAGCAGCCCCCTAGCGGTCACAGATACGCAGTATTTT. Translating gives CASSPLAVTDTQYF. The rearrangement uses TRBV7-2 and TRBJ2-3; 7 nucleotides match TRBD2. This CDR3 contains 14 residues. Germline values: CDR1 SGHTA, CDR2 FQGNSA. V dropped 5 bases and J dropped 2; count of bases not matched to a gene: 4.

The sample holds a few counts of this clonotype. The chain carries TRBV4-3 and TRBJ2-3; D is ambiguous. CDR3 length equals 16 residues. V lost 1 base to trimming and J lost 0 bases, with 11 bases between them. CDR1 is LGHNA, CDR2 YSLEER, per germline. The CDR3 region is CASSQGSPSSTDTQYF. DNA of the CDR3: TGCGCCAGCAGCCAAGGGTCGCCTTCTAGCACAGATACGCAGTATTTT.

This clonotype has ten or more counts. The gene calls are TRBV6-1 and TRBJ1-6, with a possible D match to TRBD1 (6 bases). This CDR3 is 16 amino acids long. Trimming removed 8 bases at V and 9 bases at J, with 23 bases between. From germline, CDR1 is MNHNS and CDR2 SASEGT. This CDR3 is CASARGGYTLGSPLHF. The DNA of the CDR3 is TGTGCCAGCGCGAGAGGGGGGTACACACTGGGTTCACCCCTCCACTTT.

Worth noting for this clonotype: A much larger clone lies one base from this, so it may be a read error. The genes are TRBV20-1 and TRBJ2-3, with TRBD2 matching over 7 bases. Trimming took 4 bases from V and 0 from J; bases not matched to a gene: 7. The CDR3 spans 15 residues. Germline lookup yields CDR1 DFQATT and CDR2 SNEGSKA (reference sequence). The CDR3 DNA sequence: TGCAGTGCTATGAGCGGGAAAGGGAGCACAGATACGCAGTATTTT. Protein product: CSAMSGKGSTDTQYF.

This clonotype was recorded a few times. This sequence joins TRBV30 and TRBJ2-1; D is unclear. Trimming cost V 5 bases and J 12 bases, with 14 bases left between them. The germline V gene has CDR1 GTSNPN and CDR2 SVGIG (reference sequence). The CDR3 has 11 residues. The CDR3 nucleotides read TGTGCCTGGGCTCGTGGAGTAAGGCAGTTCTTC. It codes for CAWARGVRQFF.

The genes are TRBV20-1 and TRBJ1-5; 10 nucleotides line up with TRBD1. CDR3 size: 16 residues. In germline, CDR1 is DFQATT, CDR2 SNEGSKA (reference sequence). V was clipped by 1 base and J by 3 bases; unmatched bases: 6. The CDR3 sequence: CSARVTGGLINQPQHF. The CDR3 nucleotides read TGCAGTGCTAGAGTGACAGGGGGCTTAATCAATCAGCCCCAGCATTTT.

Only a few counts were recorded for this clonotype. The chain uses TRBV7-2 and TRBJ2-3; TRBD2 aligns across 12 bases. Trimming removed 4 bases from V and 5 bases from J; junction bases left unmatched: 4. The CDR3 has 15 amino acids. Germline CDR1 SGHTA, CDR2 FQGNSA. CDR3: CASSSLAGGLDTQYF. In nucleotides, the CDR3 is TGTGCCAGCAGCTCACTAGCGGGAGGTTTAGATACGCAGTATTTT.

This clonotype has a handful of counts. The V gene is TRBV12-3 or TRBV12-4, the J gene TRBJ1-1; 7 bases are a match to TRBD1. After removal of 6 bases from V and 2 bases from J, the junction contained 9 bases not matched to a gene. The CDR3 has 15 amino acids. The CDR3 reads CASRYPDRPNTEAFF. The CDR3 DNA follows: TGTGCCAGCAGGTATCCGGACAGGCCAAACACTGAAGCTTTCTTT.

This clonotype was found many times. The V and J genes are TRBV7-9 and TRBJ1-2, with no clear D. Germline-derived CDR1 and CDR2 are SEHNR and FQNEAQ (reference sequence). The length of the CDR3 is 14 residues. The ends were cut back, 5 bases at V and 0 bases at J, with 10 bases in the middle. The CDR3 coding sequence is TGTGCCAGCAGCCCAGACGGTTCTAACTATGGCTACACCTTC. Its protein is CASSPDGSNYGYTF. Supplemented by reference TRBV7-9 and TRBJ1-2, the full variable domain reads DTGVSQNPRHKITKRGQNVTFRCDPISEHNRLYWYRQTLGQGPEFLTYFQNEAQLEKSRLLSDRFSAERPKGSFSTLEIQRTEQGDSAMYLCASSPDGSNYGYTFGSGTRLTVV.

J is TRBJ2-5 and V is TRBV6-1; D possibly corresponds to TRBD1 (5 bases). The CDR3 spans 15 residues. V lost 7 bases, J lost 4 bases, and 19 bases lay in between. The germline gives CDR1 MNHNS, CDR2 SASEGT. CDR3 coding DNA: TGTGCCAGCAAAGGAATGGGGCGAACGAGAGAGACCCAGTACTTC. Its translation is CASKGMGRTRETQYF.

The chain recombines TRBV30 with TRBJ2-5; D uncertain. V was pared by 5 bases and J by 2 bases, with 12 bases between. Germline-derived CDR1 and CDR2 are GTSNPN and SVGIG (reference sequence). This CDR3 is built from 13 residues. CDR3 coding DNA: TGTGCCTGGTCTGCGACTGTACAAGAGACCCAGTACTTC. It is translated as CAWSATVQETQYF. Drawing the rest from reference TRBV30 and TRBJ2-5, the complete variable domain is SQTIHQWPATLVQPVGSPLSLECTVEGTSNPNLYWYRQAAGRGLQLLFYSVGIGQISSEVPQNLSASRPQDRQFILSSKKLLLSDSGFYLCAWSATVQETQYFGPGTRLLVL.

This clonotype showed up just a few times. The chain couples TRBV20-1 to TRBJ2-1, with TRBD1 matching 9 bases. Germline V lookup: CDR1 DFQATT, CDR2 SNEGSKA (reference sequence). Losses at the gene ends were 1 base for V and 0 bases for J; bases not matched to a gene: 16. The CDR3 consists of 20 residues. For the CDR3, the DNA is TGCAGTGCTAGAGTGATCCCGGGACAGGGTGCGTTAAGCTCCTACAATGAGCAGTTCTTC. Translating gives CSARVIPGQGALSSYNEQFF.

The rearrangement uses TRBV20-1 and TRBJ2-3; the match to TRBD2 covers 7 bases. With V trimmed by 0 bases and J by 6 bases, 9 bases remained unmatched. This CDR3 contains 15 residues. The germline V gene has CDR1 DFQATT and CDR2 SNEGSKA (reference sequence). CDR3 bases: TGCAGTGCTAGAGATCCGTGGGAGGGAAAGGATACGCAGTATTTT. Translation gives CSARDPWEGKDTQYF.

This chain uses TRBV6-6 with TRBJ2-3; D gene unclear. Trimming took 6 bases from V and 4 from J, leaving 8 bases between them. There are 12 residues in the CDR3. From germline, CDR1 is MNHNY and CDR2 SVGAGI (reference sequence). CDR3 nucleotide sequence: TGTGCCAGCAGGGGCGGCTCAGATACGCAGTATTTT. This encodes CASRGGSDTQYF.

The V call is TRBV4-3, the J call TRBJ1-1; D possibly corresponds to TRBD1 (5 bases). The CDR3 is made up of 14 amino acids. The V gene's germline CDR1 is LGHNA and CDR2 YSLEER. Trimming took off 0 bases at V and 1 base at J, with 6 bases between the two ends. CDR3 coding DNA: TGCGCCAGCAGCCAAGAGGGGGGGAACACTGAAGCTTTCTTT. It yields the protein CASSQEGGNTEAFF.

V and J are TRBV6-1 and TRBJ2-7, with no clear D. Trimming cost V 0 bases and J 7 bases, with 13 bases left between them. The CDR3 length is 14 residues. The germline V gene encodes CDR1 MNHNS and CDR2 SASEGT. CDR3 coding DNA: TGTGCCAGCAGTGAAGCGCTACTACGATTGGAGCAGTACTTC. Its protein product is CASSEALLRLEQYF.

This clonotype was counted a few times. This chain joins TRBV20-1 and TRBJ1-1; D gene ambiguous. The CDR3 is 12 residues long. Trimming took 0 bases from V and 4 from J, leaving 6 bases between them. The germline gives CDR1 DFQATT, CDR2 SNEGSKA (reference sequence). The CDR3 protein is CSAREAGTEAFF. The CDR3 DNA follows: TGCAGTGCTAGAGAAGCGGGCACTGAAGCTTTCTTT.

The V call is TRBV12-3 or TRBV12-4, the J call TRBJ1-4; maybe TRBD1 (5 bases). The CDR3 loop spans 15 amino acids. Trimming left V 5 bases short and J 7 bases short, with 17 bases between. The CDR3 DNA follows: TGTGCCAGCAGTCCCCTCATCCCGGGGGGTGAAAAACTGTTTTTT. Translating gives CASSPLIPGGEKLFF.

This clonotype has more than one count but fewer than ten. The chain carries TRBV20-1 and TRBJ1-2; D gene uncertain. Germline CDR1 is DFQATT and CDR2 is SNEGSKA (reference sequence). Trimming left V 3 bases short and J 5 bases short, with 10 bases between. This CDR3 contains 12 residues. This CDR3 is CSASELSYGYTF. DNA of the CDR3: TGCAGTGCTAGTGAACTGTCTTATGGCTACACCTTC.

V and J are TRBV5-5 and TRBJ2-1, with D perhaps TRBD1 (5 bases). Germline V gene lookup returns CDR1 SGHKS and CDR2 YYEKEE (reference sequence). With 3 bases removed from V and 8 bases from J, the gap between germline ends came to 15 bases. This CDR3 is built from 14 residues. The CDR3 protein is CASSWLDSPDEQFF. The CDR3 DNA follows: TGTGCCAGCAGCTGGCTCGACAGCCCTGATGAGCAGTTCTTC.

V and J are TRBV20-1 and TRBJ2-3; TRBD1 or TRBD2 may be the D gene (5 bases each). This CDR3 comprises 14 residues. V lost 6 bases, J lost 4 bases, and 17 bases lay in between. CDR1 is DFQATT, CDR2 SNEGSKA, per germline (reference sequence). The CDR3 region has the DNA TGCAGTGCCCGTCCAGCGGTGGGGGCAGATACGCAGTATTTT. Amino acids: CSARPAVGADTQYF.

The chain couples TRBV6-5 to TRBJ2-1; the D is unclear. The germline V and J ends were trimmed by 2 bases and 15 bases, with 11 bases remaining between them. This CDR3 comprises 11 residues. Germline CDR1 and CDR2: MNHEY and SVGAGI. Here the CDR3 DNA reads TGTGCCAGCAGTTACGGGCTCAGTTGGTTCTTC. This gives the protein CASSYGLSWFF.

The V call is TRBV7-8, the J call TRBJ1-4, with D hard to call. The V and J ends lost 2 bases and 5 bases respectively, with 9 bases between them. Germline CDR1 is SGHVS and CDR2 is FQNEAQ. This CDR3 has 14 amino acids. In DNA form, the CDR3 reads TGTGCCAGCAGCTTAAGATTGGGAAATGAAAAACTGTTTTTT. Residues: CASSLRLGNEKLFF.

The chain couples TRBV11-1 to TRBJ2-7; D gene unclear. Germline V gene data show CDR1 as SGHAT and CDR2 as FQDESV (reference sequence). The V and J ends lost 8 bases and 5 bases respectively, with 19 bases between them. The CDR3 covers 14 residues. The CDR3 protein is CASYPGLMFHEQYF. In DNA form, the CDR3 reads TGTGCCAGCTATCCGGGCCTCATGTTCCACGAGCAGTACTTC.